Here is one T cell receptor (beta chain) with its context. The data stem from a study of lymphopenia after photon versus proton radiotherapy. The J segment lost 1 base and the V segment lost 4 bases, leaving 1 base of the junction unmatched. The CDR3 spans 16 residues. Germline-derived CDR1 and CDR2 are MNHNY and SVGAGI (reference sequence). Only in-frame clones appear in the TCRdb table, and some are missing; sequencing was by immunoSEQ multiplex PCR. Seen here are about 14,000 clones, 82% observed once, and the top ten hold approximately 30%. Sequenced material: peripheral blood, taken from a patient treated with photon-based radiotherapy. The rearrangement uses TRBV6-6 and TRBJ2-3; 14 nucleotides agree with TRBD2. The TCR sequence derives from a man aged 45-60 years with gastric cancer. CDR3 in amino acids: CASSSGLAGGTDTQYF. The CDR3 DNA reads TGTGCCAGCAGTTCGGGACTAGCGGGGGGCACAGATACGCAGTATTTT.